A single sample gave rise to the 10 T cell receptor beta chains below, sequenced in a study of lymphopenia after photon versus proton radiotherapy. Produced via immunoSEQ multiplex PCR; TCRdb's table is partial and in-frame only. The sample carries more than 25,000 clones, roughly 90% recorded once. Specimen: peripheral blood, collected from a patient treated with photon-based radiotherapy. These receptors were obtained from a woman aged 45-60 years with pancreatic cancer.

The rearrangement uses TRBV13 and TRBJ1-2; 9 positions agree with TRBD1. The CDR3 runs to 15 residues. The germline gives CDR1 PRHDT, CDR2 FYEKMQ (reference sequence). V shed 3 bases, J shed 2 bases, and the junction held 4 bases outside the gene matches. The CDR3 DNA reads as TGTGCCAGCAGCTTTTCCGGGACAGGGAACTATGGCTACACCTTC. Its translation is CASSFSGTGNYGYTF.

The chain uses TRBV2 and TRBJ2-6, with 7 nucleotides matching TRBD1. The CDR3 is made up of 15 amino acids. V was clipped by 5 bases and J by 6 bases; unmatched bases: 7. Germline loops: CDR1 SNHLY, CDR2 FYNNEI. The CDR3 loop is CASSLTGAQANVLTF. The CDR3 DNA reads TGTGCCAGCAGTCTTACAGGGGCTCAGGCCAACGTCCTGACTTTC.

V is TRBV2 and J is TRBJ2-7; 8 bases agree with TRBD2. The CDR3 sequence is 17 residues long. The trim removed 11 bases at V and 2 bases at J, leaving 20 bases unmatched. Looked up from germline, CDR1 is SNHLY and CDR2 is FYNNEI. In nucleotides, the CDR3 is TGTGCCGTCCCCCGGGAAATTATAGCGGGAAAAACCTACGAGCAGTACTTC. This gives the protein CAVPREIIAGKTYEQYF.

This clone was seen a handful of times. The chain joins TRBV6-1 to TRBJ1-1, with D perhaps TRBD1 (6 bases). Germline V gives CDR1 MNHNS, CDR2 SASEGT. The CDR3 runs to 14 residues. V lost 3 bases and J 6 bases, leaving 14 bases between the germline ends. CDR3: CASSDRGVRAEAFF. In DNA, the CDR3 is TGTGCCAGCAGTGATAGGGGGGTAAGGGCTGAAGCTTTCTTT.

V is TRBV5-8 and J is TRBJ1-5; D gene ambiguous. Deletions cut 2 bases from V and 2 bases from J, with 14 bases between. The CDR3 has 16 amino acids. CDR1 and CDR2 (germline): SGHTS, YDEGEE. The CDR3 is CASSFGMARRNQPQHF. CDR3 sequence (DNA): TGTGCCAGCAGCTTTGGTATGGCCCGCCGCAATCAGCCCCAGCATTTT.

The V call is TRBV28, the J call TRBJ1-4; 9 bases fit TRBD1. V was pared by 7 bases and J by 8 bases, with 5 bases of the junction left unmatched. The CDR3 spans 13 residues. In germline, CDR1 is MDHEN, CDR2 SYDVKM. In DNA form, the CDR3 reads TGTGCCAGCATTGGGACAGGGAGAGAAAAACTGTTTTTT. It codes for CASIGTGREKLFF.

J is TRBJ2-7 and V is TRBV5-6; D is undetermined. CDR1 and CDR2 (germline): SGHDT, YYEEEE. Trimming left V 4 bases short and J 6 bases short, with 14 bases between. This CDR3 spans 13 amino acids. CDR3 loop: CASSRGLGAEQYF. The CDR3, as DNA: TGTGCCAGCAGCAGAGGATTAGGCGCCGAGCAGTACTTC. Looking up the rest from reference TRBV5-6 and TRBJ2-7 gives the full variable domain: DAGVTQSPTHLIKTRGQQVTLRCSPKSGHDTVSWYQQALGQGPQFIFQYYEEEERQRGNFPDRFSGHQFPNYSSELNVNALLLGDSALYLCASSRGLGAEQYFGPGTRLTVT.

The rearrangement links TRBV2 to TRBJ2-5; 8 bases are a match to TRBD2. V shed 3 bases, J shed 2 bases, and the junction held 5 bases outside the gene matches. This CDR3 comprises 15 residues. Germline CDR1 reads SNHLY; CDR2 reads FYNNEI. In nucleotides, the CDR3 is TGTGCCAGCAGTGAGAGTCGGGGGGGGCAAGAGACCCAGTACTTC. Amino acids: CASSESRGGQETQYF.

J is TRBJ2-1 and V is TRBV27, with 9 bases aligning to TRBD2. CDR3 length equals 17 residues. Germline-derived CDR1 and CDR2 are MNHEY and SMNVEV (reference sequence). V was clipped by 5 bases and J by 4 bases; unmatched bases: 12. The CDR3 sequence: CASSPPGLAPIYNEQFF. The CDR3 region has the DNA TGTGCCAGCAGTCCTCCGGGACTAGCCCCGATTTACAATGAGCAGTTCTTC.

This chain links TRBV10-3 with TRBJ1-1; D gene uncertain. This CDR3 is built from 14 residues. V lost 3 bases to trimming and J lost 2 bases, with 10 bases between them. Germline V lookup: CDR1 ENHRY, CDR2 SYGVKD. The CDR3: CAISEPVDNTEAFF. The CDR3 region has the DNA TGTGCCATCAGTGAACCCGTCGACAACACTGAAGCTTTCTTT.